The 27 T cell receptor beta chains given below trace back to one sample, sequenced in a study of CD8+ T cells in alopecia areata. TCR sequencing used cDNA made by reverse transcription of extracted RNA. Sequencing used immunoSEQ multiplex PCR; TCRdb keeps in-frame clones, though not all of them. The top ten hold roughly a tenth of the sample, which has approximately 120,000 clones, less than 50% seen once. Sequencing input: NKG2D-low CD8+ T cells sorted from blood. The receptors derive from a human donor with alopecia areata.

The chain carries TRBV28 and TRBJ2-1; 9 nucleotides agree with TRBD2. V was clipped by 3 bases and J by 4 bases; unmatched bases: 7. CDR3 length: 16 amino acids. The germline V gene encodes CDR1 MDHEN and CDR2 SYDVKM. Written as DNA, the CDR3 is TGTGCCAGCAGTTTCGGGACTAGCCTGGGATACAATGAGCAGTTCTTC. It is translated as CASSFGTSLGYNEQFF. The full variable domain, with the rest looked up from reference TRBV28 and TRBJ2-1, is DVKVTQSSRYLVKRTGEKVFLECVQDMDHENMFWYRQDPGLGLRLIYFSYDVKMKEKGDIPEGYSVSREKKERFSLILESASTNQTSMYLCASSFGTSLGYNEQFFGPGTRLTVL.

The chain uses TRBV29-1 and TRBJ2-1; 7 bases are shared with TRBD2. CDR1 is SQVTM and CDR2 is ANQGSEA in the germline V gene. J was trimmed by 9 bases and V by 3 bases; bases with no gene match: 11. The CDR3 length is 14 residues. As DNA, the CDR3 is TGCAGCGTTGATTTTGGCGGGAGCTTAAGTGAGCAGTTCTTC. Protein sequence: CSVDFGGSLSEQFF.

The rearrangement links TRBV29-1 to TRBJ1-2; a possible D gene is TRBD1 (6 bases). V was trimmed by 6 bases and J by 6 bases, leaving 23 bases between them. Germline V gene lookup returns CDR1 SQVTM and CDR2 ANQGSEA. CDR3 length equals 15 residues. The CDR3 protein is CSVEGGAEFLNGYTF. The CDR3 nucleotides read TGCAGCGTGGAGGGGGGGGCCGAATTCCTTAATGGCTACACCTTC.

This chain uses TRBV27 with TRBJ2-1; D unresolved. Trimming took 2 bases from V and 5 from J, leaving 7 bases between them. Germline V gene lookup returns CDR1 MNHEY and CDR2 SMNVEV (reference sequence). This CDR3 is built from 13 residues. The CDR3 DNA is TGTGCCAGCAGTTTAAAGGGAAACAATGAGCAGTTCTTC. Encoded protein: CASSLKGNNEQFF.

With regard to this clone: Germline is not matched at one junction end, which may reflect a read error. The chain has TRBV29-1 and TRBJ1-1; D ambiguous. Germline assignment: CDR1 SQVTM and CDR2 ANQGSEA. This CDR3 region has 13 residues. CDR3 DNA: TGCAGCGTAGAAGTGGGCGCCGGGACTGAAGCTTTCTTT. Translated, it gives CSVEVGAGTEAFF.

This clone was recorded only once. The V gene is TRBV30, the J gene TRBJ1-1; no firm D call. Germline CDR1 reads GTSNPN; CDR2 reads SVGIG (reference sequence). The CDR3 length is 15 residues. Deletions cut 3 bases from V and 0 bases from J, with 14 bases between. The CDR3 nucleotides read TGTGCCTGGAGCCCCCTGGAGACGGTGAACACTGAAGCTTTCTTT. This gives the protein CAWSPLETVNTEAFF.

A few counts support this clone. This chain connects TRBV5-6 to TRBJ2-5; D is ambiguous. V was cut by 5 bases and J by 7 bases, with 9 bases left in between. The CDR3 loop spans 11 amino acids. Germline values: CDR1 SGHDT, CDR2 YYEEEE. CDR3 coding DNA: TGTGCCAGCAGAGGCACGTCGACCCAGTACTTC. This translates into CASRGTSTQYF.

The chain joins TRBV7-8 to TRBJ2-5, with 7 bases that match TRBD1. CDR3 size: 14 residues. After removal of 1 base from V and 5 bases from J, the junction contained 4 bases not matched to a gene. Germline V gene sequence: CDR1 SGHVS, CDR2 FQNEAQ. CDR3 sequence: CASSLVGGEETQYF. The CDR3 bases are TGTGCCAGCAGCTTAGTAGGGGGCGAGGAGACCCAGTACTTC.

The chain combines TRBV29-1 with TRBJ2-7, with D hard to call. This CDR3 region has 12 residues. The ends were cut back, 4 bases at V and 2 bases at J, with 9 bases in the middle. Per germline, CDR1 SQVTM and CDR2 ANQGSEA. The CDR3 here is CSVATSPYEQYF. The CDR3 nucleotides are TGCAGCGTTGCCACTTCTCCCTACGAGCAGTACTTC.

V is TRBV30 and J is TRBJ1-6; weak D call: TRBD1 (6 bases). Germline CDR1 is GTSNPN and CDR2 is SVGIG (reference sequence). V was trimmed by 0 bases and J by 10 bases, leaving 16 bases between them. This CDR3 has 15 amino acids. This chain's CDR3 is CAWSVLGTNGSPLHF. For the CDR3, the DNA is TGTGCCTGGAGTGTACTGGGGACAAATGGGTCACCCCTCCACTTT. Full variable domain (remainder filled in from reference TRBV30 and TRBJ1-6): SQTIHQWPATLVQPVGSPLSLECTVEGTSNPNLYWYRQAAGRGLQLLFYSVGIGQISSEVPQNLSASRPQDRQFILSSKKLLLSDSGFYLCAWSVLGTNGSPLHFGNGTRLTVT.

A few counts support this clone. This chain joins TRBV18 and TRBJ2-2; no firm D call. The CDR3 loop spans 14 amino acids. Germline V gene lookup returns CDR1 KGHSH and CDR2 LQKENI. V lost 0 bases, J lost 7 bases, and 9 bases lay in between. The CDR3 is CASSPPEESGELFF. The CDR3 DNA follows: TGTGCCAGCTCACCACCTGAGGAGAGCGGGGAGCTGTTTTTT.

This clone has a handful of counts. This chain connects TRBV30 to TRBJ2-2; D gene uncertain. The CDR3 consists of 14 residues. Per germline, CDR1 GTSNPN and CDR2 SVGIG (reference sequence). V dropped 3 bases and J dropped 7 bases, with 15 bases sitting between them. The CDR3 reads CAWRTENGVGELFF. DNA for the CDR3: TGTGCCTGGAGGACCGAGAATGGGGTCGGGGAGCTGTTTTTT.

CDR3 sequence reads: CAWSDLDGGQFF. CDR3 coding DNA: TGTGCCTGGAGTGACCTGGACGGGGGGCAGTTCTTC. The chain links TRBV30 to TRBJ2-1; maybe TRBD2 (6 bases). CDR3 length: 12 amino acids. Germline V CDR1 and CDR2: GTSNPN, SVGIG (reference sequence). V gave up 1 base and J gave up 12 bases, with 13 bases separating them.

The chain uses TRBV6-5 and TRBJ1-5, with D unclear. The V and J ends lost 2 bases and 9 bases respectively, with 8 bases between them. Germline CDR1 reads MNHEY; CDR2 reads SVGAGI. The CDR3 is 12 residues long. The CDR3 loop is CASSYPGGPQHF. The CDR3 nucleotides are TGTGCCAGCAGTTACCCCGGTGGGCCCCAGCATTTT.

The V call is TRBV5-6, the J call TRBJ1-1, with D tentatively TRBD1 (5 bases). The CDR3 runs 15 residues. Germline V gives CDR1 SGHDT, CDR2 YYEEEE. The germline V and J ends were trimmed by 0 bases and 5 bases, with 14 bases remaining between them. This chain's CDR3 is CASSLGMGEGTEAFF. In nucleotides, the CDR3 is TGTGCCAGCAGCTTGGGGATGGGTGAGGGGACTGAAGCTTTCTTT.

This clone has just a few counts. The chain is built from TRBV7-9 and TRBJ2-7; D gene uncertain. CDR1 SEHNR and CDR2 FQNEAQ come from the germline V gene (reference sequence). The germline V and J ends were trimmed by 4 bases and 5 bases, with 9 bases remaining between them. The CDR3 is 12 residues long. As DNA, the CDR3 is TGTGCCAGCAGCTCCGCGGTCCACGAGCAGTACTTC. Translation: CASSSAVHEQYF.

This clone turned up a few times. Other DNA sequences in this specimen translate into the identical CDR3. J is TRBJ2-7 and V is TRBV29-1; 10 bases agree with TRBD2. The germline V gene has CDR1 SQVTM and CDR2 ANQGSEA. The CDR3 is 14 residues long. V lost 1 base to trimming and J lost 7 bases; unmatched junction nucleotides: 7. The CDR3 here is CSVEGLAGVGEQYF. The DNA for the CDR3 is TGCAGCGTTGAAGGTCTAGCGGGAGTGGGTGAGCAGTACTTC.

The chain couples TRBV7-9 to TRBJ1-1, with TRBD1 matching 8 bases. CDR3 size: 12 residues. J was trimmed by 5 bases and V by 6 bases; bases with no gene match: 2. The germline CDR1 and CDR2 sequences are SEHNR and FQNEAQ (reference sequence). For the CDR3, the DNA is TGTGCCAGCAGTAACAGGGGGACTGAAGCTTTCTTT. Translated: CASSNRGTEAFF.

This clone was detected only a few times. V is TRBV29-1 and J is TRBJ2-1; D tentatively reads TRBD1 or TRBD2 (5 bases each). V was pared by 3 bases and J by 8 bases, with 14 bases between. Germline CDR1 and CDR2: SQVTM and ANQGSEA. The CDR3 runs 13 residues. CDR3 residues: CSVELRDRYEQFF. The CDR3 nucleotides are TGCAGCGTTGAGCTCAGGGACCGTTATGAGCAGTTCTTC.

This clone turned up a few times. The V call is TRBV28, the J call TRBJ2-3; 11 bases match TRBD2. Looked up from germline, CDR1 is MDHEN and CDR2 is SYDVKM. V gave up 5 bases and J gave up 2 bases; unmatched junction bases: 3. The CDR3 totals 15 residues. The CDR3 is CASSRGLADTDTQYF. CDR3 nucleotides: TGTGCCAGCAGTCGGGGACTAGCGGACACAGATACGCAGTATTTT.

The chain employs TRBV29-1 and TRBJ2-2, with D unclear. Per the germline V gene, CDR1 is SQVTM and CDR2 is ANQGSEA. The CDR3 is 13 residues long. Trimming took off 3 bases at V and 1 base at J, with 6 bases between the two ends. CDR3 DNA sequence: TGCAGCGTTGAGTACAGGAACACCGGGGAGCTGTTTTTT. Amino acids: CSVEYRNTGELFF.

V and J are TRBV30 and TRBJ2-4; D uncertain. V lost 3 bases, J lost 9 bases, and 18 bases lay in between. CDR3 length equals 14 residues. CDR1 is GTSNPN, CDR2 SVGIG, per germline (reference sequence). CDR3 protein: CAWSPIPDLVIQYF. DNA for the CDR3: TGTGCCTGGAGCCCTATACCCGATCTTGTCATTCAGTACTTC.

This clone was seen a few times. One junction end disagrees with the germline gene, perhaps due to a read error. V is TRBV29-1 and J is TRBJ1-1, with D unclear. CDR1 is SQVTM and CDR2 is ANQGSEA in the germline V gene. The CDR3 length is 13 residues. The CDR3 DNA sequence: TGCAGCGTTCAAGATGGGGTGAACACTGAAGCTTTCTTT. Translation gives CSVQDGVNTEAFF. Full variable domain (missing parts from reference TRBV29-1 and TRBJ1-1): SAVISQKPSRDICQRGTSLTIQCQVDSQVTMMFWYRQQPGQSLTLIATANQGSEATYESGFVIDKFPISRPNLTFSTLTVSNMSPEDSSIYLCSVQDGVNTEAFFGQGTRLTVV.

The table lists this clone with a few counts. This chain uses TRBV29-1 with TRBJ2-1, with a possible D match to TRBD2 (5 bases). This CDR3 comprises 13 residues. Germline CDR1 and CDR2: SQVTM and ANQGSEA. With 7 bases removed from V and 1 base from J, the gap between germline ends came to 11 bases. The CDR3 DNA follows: TGCAGCGGCCTGAGGGAGTCCTACAATGAGCAGTTCTTC. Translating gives CSGLRESYNEQFF.

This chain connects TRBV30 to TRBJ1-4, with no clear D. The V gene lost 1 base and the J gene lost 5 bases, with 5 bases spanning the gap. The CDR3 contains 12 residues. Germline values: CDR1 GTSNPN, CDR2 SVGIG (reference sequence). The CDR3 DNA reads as TGTGCCTGGAGTGCGCAGAATGAAAAACTGTTTTTT. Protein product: CAWSAQNEKLFF.

CDR3 amino acids: CASGKQGAVGEQYF. The CDR3 bases are TGCGCCAGCGGCAAGCAGGGGGCCGTGGGGGAGCAGTACTTC. This chain links TRBV4-1 with TRBJ2-7, with 8 bases fitting TRBD1. Germline-derived CDR1 and CDR2 are MGHRA and YSYEKL. The CDR3 totals 14 residues. V gave up 8 bases and J gave up 7 bases; unmatched junction bases: 13.

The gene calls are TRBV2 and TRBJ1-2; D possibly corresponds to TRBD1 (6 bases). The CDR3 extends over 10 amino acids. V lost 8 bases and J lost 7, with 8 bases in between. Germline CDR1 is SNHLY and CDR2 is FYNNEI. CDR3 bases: TGTGCCAGCGGAGGGGGTGGCTACACCTTC. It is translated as CASGGGGYTF.